The rows below give T cell receptor beta chains drawn from one sample of a study of T cell responses to AZD1222 COVID-19 vaccine. Assay: immunoSEQ multiplex PCR; the TCRdb copy retains only in-frame clones and omits some. The repertoire holds 100,000 to 110,000 clones, 92% seen once, with about 1.5% in the top ten. Sequenced material: peripheral blood, taken on day 0 of AZD1222 vaccination. Source of these receptors: an adult in good health. Both conserved end residues are part of each CDR3. The D gene is left open where the match is weak. A row's size may be missing; if present it is once, few, many or a size class.

D gene,clone size,J gene,V gene,CDR3 DNA,CDR3 protein
NA,NA,TRBJ1-4,TRBV6-5,TGTGCCAGCAGCGACTGGGGAGGTACCGAAAAACTGTTTTTT,CASSDWGGTEKLFF
NA,NA,TRBJ2-3,TRBV28,TGTGCCACCCAGTTTAGTAGGGATACGCAGTATTTT,CATQFSRDTQYF
NA,NA,TRBJ2-1,TRBV6-5,TGTGCCAGCATCAAGAGTGAGCAGTTCTTC,CASIKSEQFF
TRBD2,NA,TRBJ2-1,TRBV27,TGTGCCAGCAGCTCCGGGACTAGATCTAGTGAGCAGTTCTTC,CASSSGTRSSEQFF
TRBD1,once,TRBJ1-4,TRBV15,TGTGCCACCAGCAGACCGACAGGGGTGTATGAAAAACTGTTTTTT,CATSRPTGVYEKLFF
NA,NA,TRBJ1-4,TRBV3-1/TRBV3-2,TGTGCCAGCAGCCATAGGGAGGGTGAAAAACTGTTTTTT,CASSHREGEKLFF
NA,NA,TRBJ2-3,TRBV27,TGTGCCAGCAGTTACGGAGGGGAAGATACGCAGTATTTT,CASSYGGEDTQYF
NA,once,TRBJ1-1,TRBV9,TGTGCCAGCAGCGTACAGACAGTGAACACTGAAGCTTTCTTT,CASSVQTVNTEAFF
NA,NA,TRBJ1-2,TRBV28,TGTGCCAGCACCACAAGCGACTATGGCTACACCTTC,CASTTSDYGYTF
TRBD2,once,TRBJ2-1,TRBV11-3,TGTGCCAGCAGCCCTCGAGGTTCGCTGCGGGGGGAGCAGTTCTTC,CASSPRGSLRGEQFF
NA,once,TRBJ1-2,TRBV29-1,TGCAGCGTTATGATTGACAGCCTCTATGGCTACACCTTC,CSVMIDSLYGYTF
NA,NA,TRBJ2-5,TRBV28,TGTGCCATCTCATGGGGGGATCGTCCCTGGGGGACCCAGTACTTC,CAISWGDRPWGTQYF
NA,NA,TRBJ1-4,TRBV27,TGTGCCAGCAGCTGGGAGGGAGATAATGAAAAACTGTTTTTT,CASSWEGDNEKLFF
NA,NA,TRBJ2-7,TRBV7-2,TGTGCCAGCAGCGACAGTGGCGGGTACTCCTACGAGCAGTACTTC,CASSDSGGYSYEQYF
NA,NA,TRBJ1-1,TRBV3-1/TRBV3-2,TGTGCCAGCAGCCTTGGACAGTACACTGAAGCTTTCTTT,CASSLGQYTEAFF
NA,NA,TRBJ2-7,TRBV11-3,TGTGCCAGCAGCTTAGATGGGTTGGACAGCCCAGATTTCACCTACGAGCAGTACTTC,CASSLDGLDSPDFTYEQYF
NA,NA,TRBJ1-4,TRBV4-1,TGCGCCAGCAGCCAAGATAGGGGGACGGGCAATGAAAAACTGTTTTTT,CASSQDRGTGNEKLFF
TRBD1,NA,TRBJ1-5,TRBV3-1/TRBV3-2,TGTGCCAGCAGCCAAGGGGACTCAGGGGGGTCCCAGCATTTT,CASSQGDSGGSQHF
TRBD2,once,TRBJ2-7,TRBV18,TGTGCCAGCTCCCCCGGACTAGCGGGAGGAACCTACGAGCAGTACTTC,CASSPGLAGGTYEQYF
TRBD1,NA,TRBJ2-4,TRBV7-8,TGTGCCAGCAGCAAACATTATGCCGGGACAGGGAACCAAAACATTCAGTACTTC,CASSKHYAGTGNQNIQYF
NA,NA,TRBJ2-3,TRBV6-1,TGTGCCAGCAGTCCGACGGGCGATACGCAGTATTTT,CASSPTGDTQYF
TRBD2,NA,TRBJ2-3,TRBV6-2/TRBV6-3,TGTGCCAGCAGTACCGGGACTAGCGGGACCAGCACAGATACGCAGTATTTT,CASSTGTSGTSTDTQYF
TRBD1,once,TRBJ1-1,TRBV10-3,TGTGCCATCAGTGTTGAGGGGGCCGGTGAAGCTTTCTTT,CAISVEGAGEAFF
NA,NA,TRBJ1-1,TRBV18,TGTGCCAGCTCCGGTTCGGGGGGTGCTGAAGCTTTCTTT,CASSGSGGAEAFF
NA,NA,TRBJ2-1,TRBV29-1,TGCAGCGTTGGAGAGGGGGGGGATGAGCAGTTCTTC,CSVGEGGDEQFF
TRBD1,NA,TRBJ2-1,TRBV5-8,TGTGCCAGCAGCTTCTTACCCGGACAGGGAAACTACAATGAGCAGTTCTTC,CASSFLPGQGNYNEQFF
TRBD1,NA,TRBJ1-6,TRBV5-1,TGCGCCAGCAGCTTGGCCATTTCTCAGGGGGCGGAATCACCCCTCCACTTT,CASSLAISQGAESPLHF
NA,NA,TRBJ1-4,TRBV30,TGTGCCTGGAGACAGGAGCCTAATGAAAAACTGTTTTTT,CAWRQEPNEKLFF
NA,few,TRBJ1-3,TRBV10-2,TGCGCCAGCACCTGGGACTCTGGAAACACCATATATTTT,CASTWDSGNTIYF
NA,NA,TRBJ1-1,TRBV19,TGTGCCACTAGGAGGGGCCCAGGGTCTGAAGCTTTCTTT,CATRRGPGSEAFF
TRBD2,NA,TRBJ2-3,TRBV7-9,TGTGCCAGCAGCGATAGCCTAGCGGGAGGGGCCTGGACAGATACGCAGTATTTT,CASSDSLAGGAWTDTQYF
NA,NA,TRBJ1-5,TRBV27,TGTGCCAGCAGTATTCGGAGGAATCAGCCCCAGCATTTT,CASSIRRNQPQHF
NA,NA,TRBJ1-5,TRBV19,TGTGCCAGTAGTATCAGGGTGGGTCAGCCCCAGCATTTT,CASSIRVGQPQHF
NA,NA,TRBJ1-3,TRBV28,TGTGCCAGCAGTGCCCTCGACAGCAACTCTGGAAACACCATATATTTT,CASSALDSNSGNTIYF
NA,NA,TRBJ2-7,TRBV2,TGTGCCACCACGAGGGAGTCGAAAGTAGAGCAGTACTTC,CATTRESKVEQYF
TRBD1,NA,TRBJ2-7,TRBV28,TGTGCCAGCAGCCTTATCCCCTCCACCCTGGACAGGGTAGACGAGCAGTACTTC,CASSLIPSTLDRVDEQYF
TRBD1,NA,TRBJ1-1,TRBV7-9,TGTGCCAGCATCAATTACCTCACAGGGGGCGGAGGGTTGAACACTGAAGCTTTCTTT,CASINYLTGGGGLNTEAFF
TRBD2,NA,TRBJ2-1,TRBV10-2,TGCGCCAGCAGTTTGGGGGGGACTTACAATGAGCAGTTCTTC,CASSLGGTYNEQFF
NA,NA,TRBJ2-5,TRBV30,TGTGCCTGGAGTGTACAAGAGACCCAGTACTTC,CAWSVQETQYF
NA,NA,TRBJ2-3,TRBV18,TGTGCCAGCTCACCACCGTGGGATGGGGGTACGCAGTATTTT,CASSPPWDGGTQYF
NA,once,TRBJ2-2,TRBV12-3/TRBV12-4,TGTGCCAGCAGTTTACGGCAGTCCGGGGAGCTGTTTTTT,CASSLRQSGELFF
TRBD2,few,TRBJ2-2,TRBV6-1,TGTGCCAGCAGTGTTCGACTAGCGGGAGGGGGCACCGGGGAGCTGTTTTTT,CASSVRLAGGGTGELFF
TRBD1,NA,TRBJ2-7,TRBV7-9,TGTGCCAGCAGCACTTCCGGGACAGCGCTGTACGAGCAGTACTTC,CASSTSGTALYEQYF
NA,NA,TRBJ2-7,TRBV5-1,TGCGCCAGCAGCTTGCGGGGGGACAGCTCCTACGAGCAGTACTTC,CASSLRGDSSYEQYF
TRBD2,NA,TRBJ2-7,TRBV29-1,TGCAGCGTTGAAGGCGGGACTAACCTATACGAGCAGTACTTC,CSVEGGTNLYEQYF
TRBD1,NA,TRBJ1-1,TRBV10-2,TGCGCCAGCAGTGTGGACAGGGGGAACACTGAAGCTTTCTTT,CASSVDRGNTEAFF
TRBD2,NA,TRBJ2-7,TRBV6-5,TGTGCCAGCAGTAAGGGACTAGCGGAGGTAGAGCAGTACTTC,CASSKGLAEVEQYF
NA,once,TRBJ2-5,TRBV5-1,TGCGCCAGCAGCTCTTTAGGACCTCAAGAGACCCAGTACTTC,CASSSLGPQETQYF
NA,NA,TRBJ2-5,TRBV18,TGTGCCAGCCGCCCAAAAGGGGCAGAAGAGACCCAGTACTTC,CASRPKGAEETQYF
TRBD2,NA,TRBJ2-5,TRBV7-9,TGTGCCAGCAGCTTAGAGCTAGCGGGAGCCGGGGAGACCCAGTACTTC,CASSLELAGAGETQYF
NA,NA,TRBJ1-2,TRBV6-2/TRBV6-3,TGTGCCAGCAGTTACGGGGGCCGGGTTGAAGGCTACACCTTC,CASSYGGRVEGYTF